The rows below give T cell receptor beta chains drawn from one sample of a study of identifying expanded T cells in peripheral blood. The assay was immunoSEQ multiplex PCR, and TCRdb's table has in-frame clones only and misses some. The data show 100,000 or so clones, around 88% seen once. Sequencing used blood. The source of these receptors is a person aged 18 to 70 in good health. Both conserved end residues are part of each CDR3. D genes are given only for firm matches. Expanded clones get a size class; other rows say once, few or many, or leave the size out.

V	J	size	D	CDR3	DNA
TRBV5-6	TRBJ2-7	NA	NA	CASSFGSYEQYF	TGTGCCAGCAGCTTTGGGTCCTACGAGCAGTACTTC
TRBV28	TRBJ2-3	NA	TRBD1	CASSFGQGGTDTQYF	TGTGCCAGCAGTTTCGGGCAGGGGGGCACAGATACGCAGTATTTT
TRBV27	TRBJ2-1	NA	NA	CASSLLGSSYNEQFF	TGTGCCAGCAGTTTGTTAGGGAGCTCCTACAATGAGCAGTTCTTC
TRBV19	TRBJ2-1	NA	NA	CASSISGRGWNEQFF	TGTGCCAGTAGTATCTCAGGCAGGGGTTGGAATGAGCAGTTCTTC
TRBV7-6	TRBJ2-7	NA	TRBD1	CASSPGRDRGPYEQYF	TGTGCCAGCAGCCCAGGGAGGGACAGGGGACCCTACGAGCAGTACTTC
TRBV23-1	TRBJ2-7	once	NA	CASSQSNGHGHEQYF	TGCGCCAGCAGTCAATCGAACGGACATGGCCACGAGCAGTACTTC
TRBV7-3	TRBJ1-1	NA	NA	CASSIQGNTEAFF	TGTGCCAGCAGCATACAGGGTAACACTGAAGCTTTCTTT
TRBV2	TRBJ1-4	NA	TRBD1	CASSEAAGTATNEKLFF	TGTGCCAGCAGTGAAGCAGCCGGGACAGCAACTAATGAAAAACTGTTTTTT
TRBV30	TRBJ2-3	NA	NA	CAWSQGKSTDTQYF	TGTGCCTGGAGTCAGGGAAAAAGCACAGATACGCAGTATTTT
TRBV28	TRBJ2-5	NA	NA	CASKDQETQYF	TGTGCCAGCAAAGACCAAGAGACCCAGTACTTC
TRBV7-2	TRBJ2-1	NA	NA	CASSFPTRSNEQFF	TGTGCCAGCAGCTTTCCGACTAGGTCCAATGAGCAGTTCTTC
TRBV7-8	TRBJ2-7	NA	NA	CASSLGPVYEQYF	TGTGCCAGCAGCCTGGGGCCGGTCTACGAGCAGTACTTC
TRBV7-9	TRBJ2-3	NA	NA	CASSRRESRTDTQYF	TGTGCCAGCAGCCGCCGGGAGTCCAGAACAGATACGCAGTATTTT
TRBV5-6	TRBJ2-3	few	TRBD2	CASSSSLAGTDTQYF	TGTGCCAGCAGCTCCTCACTAGCGGGCACAGATACGCAGTATTTT
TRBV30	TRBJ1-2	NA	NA	CAWSATANYGYTF	TGTGCCTGGAGTGCGACAGCTAACTATGGCTACACCTTC
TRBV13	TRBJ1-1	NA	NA	CASSSRRGATEAFF	TGTGCCAGCAGCTCCCGACGGGGGGCCACTGAAGCTTTCTTT
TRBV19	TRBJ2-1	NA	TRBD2	CASWGTSGGPDEQFF	TGTGCCAGCTGGGGGACTAGCGGGGGCCCCGATGAGCAGTTCTTC
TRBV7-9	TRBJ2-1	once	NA	CASSLSQSYNEQFF	TGTGCCAGCAGCTTATCCCAGAGTTATAATGAGCAGTTCTTC
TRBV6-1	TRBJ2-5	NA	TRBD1	CATRGLPETQYF	TGTGCCACCAGGGGGCTCCCAGAGACCCAGTACTTC
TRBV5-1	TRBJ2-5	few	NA	CASSLSAVQETQYF	TGCGCCAGCAGCTTGTCCGCGGTACAAGAGACCCAGTACTTC
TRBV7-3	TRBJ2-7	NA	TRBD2	CASSPRGGGRYEQYF	TGTGCCAGCAGCCCCAGGGGCGGGGGGCGCTACGAGCAGTACTTC
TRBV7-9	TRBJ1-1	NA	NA	CASSLGGIAEAFF	TGTGCCAGCAGCTTAGGGGGAATCGCTGAAGCTTTCTTT
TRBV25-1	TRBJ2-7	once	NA	CASTPWGRTTYEQYF	TGTGCCAGCACCCCTTGGGGGCGAACTACCTACGAGCAGTACTTC
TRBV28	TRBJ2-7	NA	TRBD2	CASIFPGGSSYEQYF	TGTGCCAGCATCTTTCCCGGGGGGAGCTCCTACGAGCAGTACTTC
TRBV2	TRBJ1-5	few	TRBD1	CASGQGLSNQPQHF	TGTGCCAGTGGACAGGGGTTATCCAATCAGCCCCAGCATTTT
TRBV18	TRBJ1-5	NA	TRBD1	CASSPPGQGIQPQHF	TGTGCCAGCTCACCACCGGGACAGGGGATTCAGCCCCAGCATTTT
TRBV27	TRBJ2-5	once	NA	CASSWTSQETQYF	TGTGCCAGCAGCTGGACTTCCCAAGAGACCCAGTACTTC
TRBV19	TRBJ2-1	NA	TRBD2	CASSTTSGAYNEQFF	TGTGCCAGTAGTACCACTAGCGGGGCGTACAATGAGCAGTTCTTC
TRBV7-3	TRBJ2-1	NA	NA	CASSLSPSVGEQFF	TGTGCCAGCAGCTTAAGTCCTAGTGTGGGTGAGCAGTTCTTC
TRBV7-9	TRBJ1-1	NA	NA	CASSLRGNTEAFF	TGTGCCAGCAGCTTAAGGGGGAACACTGAAGCTTTCTTT
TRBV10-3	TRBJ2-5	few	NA	CAISELGVGEQETQYF	TGTGCCATCAGTGAGTTGGGGGTTGGTGAGCAAGAGACCCAGTACTTC
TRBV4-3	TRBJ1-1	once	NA	CASSHLRMGGEAFF	TGCGCCAGCAGCCATCTTCGGATGGGAGGTGAAGCTTTCTTT
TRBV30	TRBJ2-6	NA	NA	CAWSVSGGGANVLTF	TGTGCCTGGAGTGTATCCGGTGGAGGGGCCAACGTCCTGACTTTC
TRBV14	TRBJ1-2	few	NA	CASSQEVTATYGYTF	TGTGCCAGCAGCCAAGAGGTGACAGCGACCTATGGCTACACCTTC
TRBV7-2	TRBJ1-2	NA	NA	CASSPGTYGYTF	TGTGCCAGCAGCCCCGGGACCTATGGCTACACCTTC
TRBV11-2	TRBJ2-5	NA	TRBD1	CASSSLTGGEETQYF	TGTGCCAGCAGCTCCCTGACAGGGGGCGAAGAGACCCAGTACTTC
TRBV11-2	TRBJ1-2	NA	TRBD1	CASSHQPGQRYNYGYTF	TGTGCCAGCAGCCACCAACCGGGACAGCGATACAACTATGGCTACACCTTC
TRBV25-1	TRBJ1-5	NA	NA	CASSEGRGGNQPQHF	TGTGCCAGCAGTGAAGGGAGGGGCGGCAATCAGCCCCAGCATTTT
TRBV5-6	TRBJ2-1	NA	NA	CASSPGSYYEQFF	TGTGCCAGCAGCCCCGGCAGCTACTATGAGCAGTTCTTC
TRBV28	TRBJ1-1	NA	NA	CASRRQPRNTEAFF	TGTGCCAGCAGGAGACAGCCCCGGAACACTGAAGCTTTCTTT
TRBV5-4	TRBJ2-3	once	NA	CASTTGGPGTDTQYF	TGTGCCAGCACCACCGGGGGGCCTGGCACAGATACGCAGTATTTT
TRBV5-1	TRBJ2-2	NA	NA	CASSLIGPNTGELFF	TGCGCCAGCAGCTTGATAGGCCCAAACACCGGGGAGCTGTTTTTT
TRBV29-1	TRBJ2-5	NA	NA	CSVTGQGIVETQYF	TGCAGCGTGACGGGGCAGGGAATCGTCGAGACCCAGTACTTC
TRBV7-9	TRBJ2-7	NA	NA	CASSFSQTSYEQYF	TGTGCCAGCAGCTTTAGCCAGACCTCCTACGAGCAGTACTTC
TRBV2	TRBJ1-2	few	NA	CASSDNYGYTF	TGTGCCAGCAGTGACAACTATGGCTACACCTTC
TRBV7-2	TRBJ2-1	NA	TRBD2	CASSTSLASGRRGEQFF	TGTGCCAGCAGCACTTCGCTCGCTAGCGGGAGGAGGGGTGAGCAGTTCTTC
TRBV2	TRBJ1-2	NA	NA	CASSPSGTNYGYTF	TGTGCCAGCAGTCCTTCCGGCACCAACTATGGCTACACCTTC
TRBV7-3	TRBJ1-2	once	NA	CASSPAGGYGYTF	TGTGCCAGCAGCCCCGCGGGTGGCTATGGCTACACCTTC
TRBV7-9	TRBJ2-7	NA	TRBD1	CASRDRQSYEQYF	TGTGCCAGCCGGGACAGGCAGTCCTACGAGCAGTACTTC
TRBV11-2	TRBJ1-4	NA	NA	CASSSDSATNEKLFF	TGTGCCAGCAGCTCCGACAGTGCAACTAATGAAAAACTGTTTTTT
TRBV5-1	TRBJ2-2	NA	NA	CASRDTGQGNTGELFF	TGCGCCAGCAGGGATACTGGGCAGGGGAACACCGGGGAGCTGTTTTTT
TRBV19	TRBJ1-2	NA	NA	CASSMAPKGAYGYTF	TGTGCCAGTAGTATGGCCCCAAAAGGGGCCTATGGCTACACCTTC
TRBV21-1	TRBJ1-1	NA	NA	CASSKGMNTEAFF	TGTGCCAGCAGCAAAGGGATGAACACTGAAGCTTTCTTT
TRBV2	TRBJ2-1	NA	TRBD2	CASSGGDGNEQFF	TGTGCCAGCAGCGGGGGGGATGGGAATGAGCAGTTCTTC
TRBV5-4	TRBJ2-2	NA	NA	CASSTRSGGTGELFF	TGTGCCAGCAGCACCCGGTCCGGGGGCACCGGGGAGCTGTTTTTT